This T cell receptor (beta chain) was captured in a study of TIL therapy for anti-PD-1-resistant metastatic lung cancer (dated by TCRdb to the early 2020s). In the study overall: Tumors were harvested prior to any PD-1/PD-L1 blockade, after which nivolumab was administered to patients, and lymphodepletion, expanded TIL infusion and IL-2 were given to patients who progressed. A median age of roughly 55 years (range about 35-85) and a median tumor PD-L1 proportion score of 6% were recorded among enrolled patients. The cohort was composed predominantly of lung adenocarcinoma, with a few EGFR-mutant and two ALK-rearranged tumors included, and half of patients were identified as current or former smokers. Across the cohort, whole-exome sequencing showed a median non-synonymous tumor mutation burden of 1.5 mutations per megabase. T cell receptor beta sequencing of tumor and peripheral blood was used to follow clonotypes across the tumor, the expanded TIL product and serial blood samples.

TCR beta CDR3 regions were amplified from genomic DNA by bias-controlled multiplex PCR with the immunoSEQ v3 hsTCRB kit. The TCR libraries were sequenced on an Illumina NextSeq 500 to approximately 2.1 million read pairs for survey level or roughly 5-6.5 million read pairs for deep level. The study's own analysis went as follows. V, D and J genes were assigned, non-productive sequences were removed, and clonality was reported by immunoSEQ Analyzer software. Repertoires were compared using productive Simpson clonality and Morisita overlap index of productive TRB rearrangements between infused TIL and blood. For each clone in blood, the absolute clonotype count was estimated by multiplying the lymphocyte count by the CD3+ fraction and by the clone's productive frequency. The table was pulled from immuneACCESS by TCRdb, which kept in-frame rearrangements only. Such tables lose some clones; where checked, under half of the loss comes from unresolved V genes, and the rest has no known cause. The V and J calls and the clone size are those of that table, but D and trimming were determined from the DNA. This sample holds tens of thousands of clones; approximately 83% were observed only once. The ten largest make up 4.5% to 6% of the sample.

From the cysteine up to the phenylalanine, the CDR3 has a length of 14 residues. Only the CDR3 DNA is retained, 42 bases long and in frame from the first base. V loses 3 bases at its end and J loses 5 bases; junction bases beyond the gene matches: 5. The germline V gene (reference sequence) sets CDR1 to SEHNR and CDR2 to FQNEAQ. Broader findings and caveats from the paper: Generalizability was limited because the cohort was highly selected, with more treatment-naive, never-smoker and oncogene-addicted patients included than is typical. The baseline peripheral repertoire was partially replaced by infused TIL clonotypes, which then decayed over months, and no apparent association between persistence and response was found. The study protocol defined all tumor marker inferences as exploratory.

Points on this clone: The specificity of this receptor is unknown. Per-nucleotide qualities are absent, and no much larger clonotype sits a single base away.

In the paper's terms, the time point label means: pre-treatment sample, taken before nivolumab and TIL therapy. A phase I trial run at two centers enrolled adults with stage 4 NSCLC between 2017 and January 2020. The samples were obtained from a phase I trial that was single-arm and open-label and tested tumor-infiltrating lymphocyte therapy combined with nivolumab in advanced non-small cell lung cancer. Blood mononuclear cells from EDTA tubes were separated on a Ficoll gradient and snap-frozen as pellets, and DNA was extracted from the cells using a Qiagen mini-prep kit. The sequenced sample was blood, obtained at baseline. The chain links TRBV7-9 with TRBJ2-5; 8 of the junction bases match TRBD1. This receptor was identified in a person aged 25 to 80 with non-small cell lung cancer. The CDR3 corresponds to CASSLTGERETQYF. The DNA sequence follows: TGTGCCAGCAGCTTGACAGGGGAGAGGGAGACCCAGTACTTC.